Below are 16 T cell receptor beta chains sequenced from a single sample in a study of blood T cells in healthy people across ages. For the second PCR, which ran for about 6 to 11 cycles, a sample-barcoded 5' primer and a J-beta primer mix were used. MiXCR was run by TCRdb on the 5' RACE reads, yielding one entry per CDR3 protein. The data contain 1.5 million to 1.8 million distinct CDR3 sequences, less than 45% of them seen just once; the ten biggest clones take up just over 4%. Material for sequencing was blood. These receptors were collected from a woman younger than 30 in good health.

The rearrangement links TRBV7-6 to TRBJ1-1; perhaps TRBD1 as D (5 bases). Germline V CDR1 and CDR2: SGHVS, FNYEAQ. This CDR3 has 16 amino acids. Trimming left V 4 bases short and J 1 base short, with 16 bases between. CDR3 amino acids: CASSSGGGSTNTEAFF. CDR3 DNA sequence: TGTGCCAGCAGCTCGGGGGGTGGCAGTACGAACACTGAAGCTTTCTTT.

V gene TRBV5-1 combines with J gene TRBJ1-1; D is ambiguous. Between the trimmed V and J ends, which lost 1 base and 4 bases, there was a span of 11 bases. The CDR3 is made up of 14 amino acids. CDR1 and CDR2 from the germline V gene are SGHRS and YFSETQ. The CDR3 spells CASSLSWGGTEAFF. The CDR3 nucleotides are TGCGCCAGCAGCTTGAGTTGGGGAGGCACTGAAGCTTTCTTT. The entire variable domain, with the rest obtained from reference TRBV5-1 and TRBJ1-1, is as follows: KAGVTQTPRYLIKTRGQQVTLSCSPISGHRSVSWYQQTPGQGLQFLFEYFSETQRNKGNFPGRFSGRQFSNSRSEMNVSTLELGDSALYLCASSLSWGGTEAFFGQGTRLTVV.

A few counts support this clonotype. V and J are TRBV12-3 or TRBV12-4 and TRBJ2-7, with D perhaps TRBD1 (5 bases). Trimming stripped 6 bases from V and 2 bases from J, with 14 bases between. This CDR3 has 14 residues. The CDR3 spells CASSRGQPPYEQYF. The CDR3 DNA reads TGTGCCAGCAGCAGAGGACAACCCCCCTACGAGCAGTACTTC.

Worth noting for this clonotype: A much larger clonotype is one base distant, so this may be a read error. The chain joins TRBV7-2 to TRBJ2-3; D remains unclear. This CDR3 has 14 amino acids. Looked up from germline, CDR1 is SGHTA and CDR2 is FQGNSA. The CDR3 nucleotides are TGTGCCAGCAGCTTAGGAACCAGAACAGATAAGCAGTATTTT. Encoded protein: CASSLGTRTDKQYF.

V usage is TRBV12-3 or TRBV12-4 and J usage is TRBJ2-5; D is unresolved. The CDR3 has 15 residues. V gave up 6 bases and J gave up 1 base, with 15 bases separating them. CDR3 amino acids: CASSSCGVAQETQYF. The CDR3 DNA reads TGTGCCAGCAGCTCATGCGGAGTAGCCCAAGAGACCCAGTACTTC.

This clonotype was counted only a few times. The V gene is TRBV25-1, the J gene TRBJ1-2; no definite D call. The germline CDR1 and CDR2 sequences are MGHDK and SYGVNS. This CDR3 is 11 amino acids long. V dropped 7 bases and J dropped 4 bases, with 7 bases sitting between them. The CDR3 DNA sequence: TGTGCCAGCACGGGCTTCTATGGCTACACCTTC. This encodes CASTGFYGYTF.

The chain couples TRBV12-3 or TRBV12-4 to TRBJ2-1; TRBD2 aligns across 11 bases. CDR3 length: 15 amino acids. The ends lost 4 bases at V and 8 bases at J; junction bases unmatched: 7. The CDR3 loop is CASSSSGTSGDEQFF. The CDR3 DNA is TGTGCCAGCAGTTCCTCCGGGACTAGCGGTGATGAGCAGTTCTTC.

The genes are TRBV27 and TRBJ2-1, with 9 bases aligning to TRBD1. CDR3 size: 15 residues. V was clipped by 4 bases and J by 5 bases; unmatched bases: 6. CDR1 and CDR2 from the germline V gene are MNHEY and SMNVEV (reference sequence). The CDR3 DNA is TGTGCCAGCAGTTACGGGACAGGGATGAACAATGAGCAGTTCTTC. It yields the protein CASSYGTGMNNEQFF.

The CDR3: CASSSGTGVIQETQFF. The CDR3 nucleotides read TGTGCCAGCAGTTCGGGGACGGGGGTCATCCAAGAGACCCAGTTCTTC. The V call is TRBV27, the J call TRBJ2-1, with D perhaps matching TRBD2 (6 bases). The CDR3 spans 16 residues. The ends were cut back, 4 bases at V and 13 bases at J, with 26 bases in the middle. Germline values: CDR1 MNHEY, CDR2 SMNVEV (reference sequence).

The chain employs TRBV7-9 and TRBJ2-1; D gene ambiguous. The CDR3 runs to 14 residues. The germline CDR1 and CDR2 sequences are SEHNR and FQNEAQ (reference sequence). The V gene lost 4 bases and the J gene lost 4 bases, with 11 bases spanning the gap. CDR3 sequence reads: CASSSSTEYNEQFF. In DNA form, the CDR3 reads TGTGCCAGCAGCTCCTCGACGGAGTACAATGAGCAGTTCTTC.

This clonotype was picked up a small number of times. The chain joins TRBV27 to TRBJ2-1, with D possibly TRBD2 on 5 matching bases. This CDR3 contains 16 residues. The V gene's germline CDR1 is MNHEY and CDR2 SMNVEV (reference sequence). Trimming stripped 3 bases from V and 0 bases from J, with 12 bases between. CDR3 sequence (DNA): TGTGCCAGCAGTTTTTCCGCGGGTACCTCCTACAATGAGCAGTTCTTC. As protein: CASSFSAGTSYNEQFF.

For the CDR3, the DNA is TGCAGTGCTAGAGCAATAGGACTCAACAATGAGCAGTTCTTC. Translation: CSARAIGLNNEQFF. The chain combines TRBV20-1 with TRBJ2-1; a weak D match, TRBD2 (5 bases). In germline, CDR1 is DFQATT, CDR2 SNEGSKA (reference sequence). The V end was cut by 1 base, the J end by 5 bases, with 12 bases between. CDR3 length: 14 amino acids.

This clonotype was observed a single time. V is TRBV12-3 or TRBV12-4 and J is TRBJ2-3; 12 nucleotides agree with TRBD2. J gave up 1 base and V 5 bases, and 10 bases lay outside the gene matches. The CDR3 contains 18 residues. CDR3 in DNA: TGTGCCAGCAGTCCCCTAGCGGGGGGGCGTTGGGGCACAGATACGCAGTATTTT. Its protein is CASSPLAGGRWGTDTQYF.

This rearrangement joins TRBV28 to TRBJ1-5; 7 bases align to TRBD1. This CDR3 comprises 16 residues. Germline CDR1 reads MDHEN; CDR2 reads SYDVKM. The trim removed 1 base at V and 0 bases at J, leaving 3 bases unmatched. Here the CDR3 reads CASSLFRGVSNQPQHF. The CDR3 coding sequence is TGTGCCAGCAGTTTATTCAGGGGGGTTAGCAATCAGCCCCAGCATTTT.

This chain links TRBV5-1 with TRBJ2-3, with D perhaps TRBD2 (6 bases). Germline CDR1 reads SGHRS; CDR2 reads YFSETQ. This CDR3 spans 15 amino acids. V gave up 3 bases and J gave up 2 bases, with 13 bases separating them. Here the CDR3 DNA reads TGCGCCAGCAGCTCCTCCTCTAGCGCCACAGATACGCAGTATTTT. It translates to CASSSSSSATDTQYF.

V is TRBV28 and J is TRBJ2-1; D ambiguous. CDR1 is MDHEN and CDR2 is SYDVKM in the germline V gene. V was pared by 2 bases and J by 0 bases, with 8 bases between. The length of the CDR3 is 15 residues. CDR3 in DNA: TGTGCCAGCAGTTTAGTACTGGCCTCCTACAATGAGCAGTTCTTC. It translates to CASSLVLASYNEQFF.